This T cell receptor (beta chain) was sequenced in a study of cytomegalovirus exposure and HLA in healthy donors. Study outcomes and limitations: Among TCR sequences, most were rare, though some public TCRs appeared in many donors. 150 or so TCR beta chains were listed as cytomegalovirus-associated. High specificity and sensitivity for cytomegalovirus status were reported for the classifier.

The J segment lost 3 bases and the V segment lost 6 bases, leaving 6 bases of the junction unmatched. This CDR3 is built from 14 residues. Looked up from germline, CDR1 is MDHEN and CDR2 is SYDVKM. Concerning this clone: Its antigen is unknown.

The validation cohort, a group of 120 or so subjects, included the donors and was separate from the approximately 680-subject first cohort. Data came from immunoSEQ multiplex PCR; TCRdb stores just in-frame clones and leaves some out. The sample lists approximately 300,000 clones, 86% seen once, with over 0.8% in the top ten. Sequenced: PBMCs. The chain is built from TRBV28 and TRBJ2-7; the match to TRBD2 covers 9 bases. The TCR sequence derives from a woman in her late teens or twenties in good health and CMV-seronegative. CDR3 DNA sequence: TGTGCCAGCAGCCGCGCGGGAGGGGGCTACGAGCAGTACTTC. This codes for CASSRAGGGYEQYF.